This T cell receptor beta chain comes out of a study of blood T cell repertoires in COVID-19. In the source study's methods: For nucleated cells, counts were estimated from reference gene primer amplification. Only in-frame clones appear in the TCRdb table, and some are missing; sequencing was by immunoSEQ multiplex PCR. D and trimming were read from the DNA, whereas the V and J calls and clone size are those reported in that table. Seen here are more than 300,000 clones, about 84% observed once, and the top ten hold under 2%. In the case of this clone: This sample includes further DNA sequences coding for the same CDR3.

The V and J ends lost 1 base and 4 bases, in that order; junction bases with no gene match: 6. Germline CDR1 KGHSH, CDR2 LQKENI. This CDR3 is 16 amino acids long. This TCR was sampled from a woman between 50 and 59 years old with acute or convalescent COVID-19. The sample consisted of peripheral blood. The chain couples TRBV18 to TRBJ2-1; 8 bases fit TRBD2. The CDR3 DNA sequence: TGTGCCAGCTCACCACGTTTAGCGGGGACATACAATGAGCAGTTCTTC. Its protein product is CASSPRLAGTYNEQFF.